A single sample is the source of the 27 T cell receptor beta chains below, sequenced in a study of T cell repertoires in cytomegalovirus infection. One entry per CDR3 protein, called by TCRdb with MiXCR from the reads. Among about 69,000 distinct CDR3 sequences listed, around 27% were seen once. Their antigens are not known. The sequencing here drew on CD8+ T cells from cultured PBMCs, taken from culture after CMV antigen stimulation. All receptors come from a human donor in good health (CMV status not recorded). Some clones in this sample may be carry-over from other donors' samples.

This clonotype came up a few times. This chain connects TRBV6-6 to TRBJ1-2; tentatively, D is TRBD1 (5 bases). V was cut by 6 bases and J by 6 bases, with 8 bases left in between. Germline CDR1 reads MNHNY; CDR2 reads SVGAGI (reference sequence). The CDR3 runs 11 residues. As DNA, the CDR3 is TGTGCCAGCAGAGGGGTGGATGGCTACACCTTC. Protein sequence: CASRGVDGYTF.

This clonotype has just a few counts. The rearrangement uses TRBV25-1 and TRBJ2-7; D gene uncertain. This CDR3 is built from 14 residues. CDR1 is MGHDK, CDR2 SYGVNS, per germline. The V end lost 6 bases, the J end lost 3 bases, and 15 bases lay between the germline ends. The DNA of the CDR3 is TGTGCCAGCAGCCCCGATGCCCGCAACTACGAGCAGTACTTC. Translation: CASSPDARNYEQYF.

The chain joins TRBV19 to TRBJ1-1, with 8 nucleotides matching TRBD1. The junction had 8 bases not matched to a gene; V was cut back by 2 bases and J by 3 bases. The CDR3 runs to 16 residues. Germline V CDR1 and CDR2: LNHDA, SQIVND (reference sequence). CDR3 sequence reads: CASSILDRVTDTEAFF. CDR3 DNA: TGTGCCAGTAGTATATTGGACAGGGTTACGGACACTGAAGCTTTCTTT.

This clonotype was counted between two and nine times. This chain joins TRBV19 and TRBJ2-1; the D gene could be TRBD1 or TRBD2 (5 bases each). CDR1 and CDR2 from the germline V gene are LNHDA and SQIVND (reference sequence). There are 16 residues in the CDR3. With 3 bases removed from V and 7 bases from J, the gap between germline ends came to 19 bases. CDR3 coding DNA: TGTGCCAGTAGTATCCTTTCCGGGACCCTCGGAAATGAGCAGTTCTTC. It codes for CASSILSGTLGNEQFF.

The chain couples TRBV9 to TRBJ2-6; D tentatively reads TRBD1 or TRBD2 (6 bases each). Trimming removed 7 bases from V and 1 base from J, with 9 bases in between. Germline values: CDR1 SGDLS, CDR2 YYNGEE. The CDR3 has 14 amino acids. CDR3 DNA: TGTGCCAGCGGAGGGGGTTCTGGGGCCAACGTCCTGACTTTC. As protein: CASGGGSGANVLTF.

The chain recombines TRBV9 with TRBJ2-1; no clear D. CDR1 and CDR2 (germline): SGDLS, YYNGEE. The CDR3 sequence is 12 residues long. The V and J ends lost 3 bases and 7 bases respectively, with 8 bases between them. The CDR3 loop reads CASSGPGNEQFF. Written as DNA, the CDR3 is TGTGCCAGCAGCGGCCCTGGGAATGAGCAGTTCTTC.

The V and J genes are TRBV5-6 and TRBJ2-5; TRBD2 matches at 14 bases. Per the germline V gene, CDR1 is SGHDT and CDR2 is YYEEEE. The CDR3 covers 19 residues. Losses at the gene ends were 3 bases for V and 1 base for J; bases not matched to a gene: 11. The CDR3 reads CASSWVSGLAGDAQETQYF. In nucleotides, the CDR3 is TGTGCCAGCAGCTGGGTGTCGGGACTAGCGGGGGACGCCCAAGAGACCCAGTACTTC.

The V call is TRBV6-5, the J call TRBJ2-7; the match to TRBD1 covers 7 bases. This CDR3 is 14 amino acids long. With 2 bases clipped from V and 0 bases from J, the junction kept 1 base outside the gene matches. Germline values: CDR1 MNHEY, CDR2 SVGAGI. CDR3: CASSYRDSSYEQYF. CDR3 in DNA: TGTGCCAGCAGTTACAGGGACAGCTCCTACGAGCAGTACTTC.

The genes are TRBV27 and TRBJ2-7; no clear D. This CDR3 is 13 amino acids long. Trimming took 0 bases from V and 2 from J, leaving 5 bases between them. Germline lookup yields CDR1 MNHEY and CDR2 SMNVEV (reference sequence). For the CDR3, the DNA is TGTGCCAGCAGTTTATCGACTCCCTACGAGCAGTACTTC. This sequence encodes CASSLSTPYEQYF.

The chain has TRBV10-2 and TRBJ2-1, with TRBD2 matching over 7 bases. The V gene's germline CDR1 is WSHSY and CDR2 SAAADI. J was trimmed by 7 bases and V by 8 bases; bases with no gene match: 2. The CDR3 runs 11 residues. CDR3 in amino acids: CASGGGNEQFF. In DNA form, the CDR3 reads TGCGCCAGCGGGGGGGGGAATGAGCAGTTCTTC.

This clonotype was picked up a small number of times. The genes are TRBV11-3 and TRBJ2-6; D uncertain. Germline V gene sequence: CDR1 SGHNT, CDR2 YENEEA. The CDR3 covers 12 residues. V was pared by 5 bases and J by 2 bases, with 1 base between. CDR3 in DNA: TGTGCCAGCAGCCCTGGGGCCAACGTCCTGACTTTC. This codes for CASSPGANVLTF. Using reference TRBV11-3 and TRBJ2-6 for the parts outside the CDR3, the full variable domain is EAGVVQSPRYKIIEKKQPVAFWCNPISGHNTLYWYLQNLGQGPELLIRYENEEAVDDSQLPKDRFSAERLKGVDSTLKIQPAELGDSAVYLCASSPGANVLTFGAGSRLTVL.

The V gene is TRBV30, the J gene TRBJ1-2; D gene uncertain. V shed 0 bases and J shed 1 base, with 15 bases lying between them. The CDR3 length is 16 residues. Germline V gene data show CDR1 as GTSNPN and CDR2 as SVGIG (reference sequence). This CDR3 reads CAWSVPSGQINYGYTF. The CDR3 DNA is TGTGCCTGGAGTGTACCGTCTGGGCAGATTAACTATGGCTACACCTTC. Full variable domain (outside the CDR3, taken from reference TRBV30 and TRBJ1-2): SQTIHQWPATLVQPVGSPLSLECTVEGTSNPNLYWYRQAAGRGLQLLFYSVGIGQISSEVPQNLSASRPQDRQFILSSKKLLLSDSGFYLCAWSVPSGQINYGYTFGSGTRLTVV.

This clonotype was detected many times. The V and J genes are TRBV7-8 and TRBJ2-2; D not certain. This CDR3 is built from 17 residues. Germline CDR1 SGHVS, CDR2 FQNEAQ. The V gene lost 1 base and the J gene lost 2 bases, with 14 bases spanning the gap. CDR3 bases: TGTGCCAGCAGCTTAGTTAGCTTAACCACTAACACCGGGGAGCTGTTTTTT. Translating gives CASSLVSLTTNTGELFF.

Many counts were recorded for this clonotype. The rearrangement links TRBV11-2 to TRBJ2-2, with TRBD2 matching over 8 bases. The germline V gene has CDR1 SGHAT and CDR2 FQNNGV. After removal of 5 bases from V and 0 bases from J, the junction contained 11 bases not matched to a gene. The CDR3 length is 18 residues. CDR3 bases: TGTGCCAGCAGCGTAGTACCTAGGGGACTAGCGAACACCGGGGAGCTGTTTTTT. This encodes CASSVVPRGLANTGELFF.

This chain uses TRBV4-3 with TRBJ2-1; D remains unclear. CDR3 length: 15 amino acids. Trimming removed 1 base from V and 8 bases from J, with 15 bases in between. The germline V gene encodes CDR1 LGHNA and CDR2 YSLEER. In DNA, the CDR3 is TGCGCCAGCAGCCAAGGGAGTTTCGGGCTACATGAGCAGTTCTTC. It translates to CASSQGSFGLHEQFF.

The chain is built from TRBV27 and TRBJ2-3; the D gene is possibly TRBD2 (6 bases). V was pared by 2 bases and J by 2 bases, with 11 bases between. CDR3 length equals 15 residues. The V gene's germline CDR1 is MNHEY and CDR2 SMNVEV (reference sequence). The CDR3 loop is CASSLGGLHTDTQYF. Written as DNA, the CDR3 is TGTGCCAGCAGTTTAGGAGGACTACACACAGATACGCAGTATTTT.

This clonotype has a handful of counts. V is TRBV4-3 and J is TRBJ2-7; D gene uncertain. V was clipped by 0 bases and J by 2 bases, with 14 bases between them. Germline CDR1 LGHNA, CDR2 YSLEER. This CDR3 has 16 residues. CDR3 DNA: TGCGCCAGCAGCCAAGATTCCCGGACCGAGACCTACGAGCAGTACTTC. Its protein product is CASSQDSRTETYEQYF.

The table lists this clonotype with many counts. V and J are TRBV15 and TRBJ1-2; D is unresolved. Germline V lookup: CDR1 LNHNV, CDR2 YYDKDF (reference sequence). Trimming took off 0 bases at V and 2 bases at J, with 16 bases between the two ends. CDR3 size: 17 residues. CDR3 sequence reads: CATSRDYPEATNYGYTF. Written as DNA, the CDR3 is TGTGCCACCAGCAGAGATTACCCAGAGGCCACCAACTATGGCTACACCTTC.

This clonotype was recorded at least ten times. In DNA form, the CDR3 reads TGTGCCAGCAGCTTTGCGAATGAGCAGTTCTTC. Its protein is CASSFANEQFF. The chain is built from TRBV7-8 and TRBJ2-1; no definite D call. CDR1 is SGHVS and CDR2 is FQNEAQ in the germline V gene. V was clipped by 3 bases and J by 7 bases, with 4 bases between them. The CDR3 is made up of 11 amino acids.

The V and J genes are TRBV20-1 and TRBJ1-3, with D unclear. The germline CDR1 and CDR2 sequences are DFQATT and SNEGSKA (reference sequence). Trimming removed 3 bases from V and 0 bases from J, with 9 bases in between. CDR3 length equals 14 residues. Here the CDR3 DNA reads TGCAGTGCTAGTTCCCGGAACTCTGGAAACACCATATATTTT. This translates into CSASSRNSGNTIYF.

In its sample, this clonotype was seen a few times. The chain has TRBV9 and TRBJ2-7, with 10 bases fitting TRBD2. The CDR3 contains 17 residues. J gave up 5 bases and V 2 bases, and 13 bases lay outside the gene matches. Germline V gene data show CDR1 as SGDLS and CDR2 as YYNGEE. DNA for the CDR3: TGTGCCAGCAGCGTCACTAGCGGGGAAGATCTCCGAGACGAGCAGTACTTC. Its translation is CASSVTSGEDLRDEQYF.

This clonotype was observed at least ten times. The rearrangement uses TRBV27 and TRBJ1-5, with D unresolved. V was clipped by 8 bases and J by 2 bases, with 10 bases between them. Germline V gene lookup returns CDR1 MNHEY and CDR2 SMNVEV (reference sequence). The length of the CDR3 is 13 residues. The CDR3 bases are TGTGCCAGCGGACGGCGTGGCAATCAGCCCCAGCATTTT. It is translated as CASGRRGNQPQHF.

This clonotype was seen ten or more times. V and J are TRBV5-6 and TRBJ2-4; TRBD1 might be the D (6 bases). The V and J ends lost 2 bases and 2 bases respectively, with 14 bases between them. The CDR3 totals 16 residues. CDR1 is SGHDT, CDR2 YYEEEE, per germline. Written as DNA, the CDR3 is TGTGCCAGCAGCTTTTTCAGGGGCTACTCCAAAAACATTCAGTACTTC. This codes for CASSFFRGYSKNIQYF. The full variable domain, in which reference TRBV5-6 and TRBJ2-4 provide the parts outside the CDR3, is DAGVTQSPTHLIKTRGQQVTLRCSPKSGHDTVSWYQQALGQGPQFIFQYYEEEERQRGNFPDRFSGHQFPNYSSELNVNALLLGDSALYLCASSFFRGYSKNIQYFGAGTRLSVL.

In this sample, this clonotype turned up a few times. This chain links TRBV19 with TRBJ1-1, with D possibly matching TRBD1 (5 bases). Trimming took off 5 bases at V and 6 bases at J, with 13 bases between the two ends. Per the germline V gene, CDR1 is LNHDA and CDR2 is SQIVND (reference sequence). This CDR3 comprises 13 residues. This CDR3 reads CASSDPGDPEAFF. CDR3 nucleotides: TGTGCCAGTAGTGACCCCGGGGACCCTGAAGCTTTCTTT.

This clonotype has a handful of counts. The chain has TRBV13 and TRBJ2-5; D gene uncertain. The CDR3 is 13 residues long. Germline V lookup: CDR1 PRHDT, CDR2 FYEKMQ (reference sequence). Trimming stripped 5 bases from V and 2 bases from J, with 9 bases between. CDR3 bases: TGTGCCAGCAGCGCTGACTCACAAGAGACCCAGTACTTC. Encoded protein: CASSADSQETQYF.

This clonotype has a handful of counts. V is TRBV4-1 and J is TRBJ2-1; TRBD2 matches 10 bases. Germline V gene sequence: CDR1 MGHRA, CDR2 YSYEKL. J was trimmed by 7 bases and V by 6 bases; bases with no gene match: 12. The CDR3 sequence is 16 residues long. The chain's CDR3 is CASRAPGSGGVNEQFF. The CDR3 nucleotides read TGCGCCAGCAGAGCCCCCGGGAGCGGGGGGGTGAATGAGCAGTTCTTC.

Only a few counts were recorded for this clonotype. The V gene is TRBV28, the J gene TRBJ1-2, with D hard to call. The germline V and J ends were trimmed by 4 bases and 1 base, with 7 bases remaining between them. From germline, CDR1 is MDHEN and CDR2 SYDVKM. The CDR3 covers 13 residues. The CDR3 DNA is TGTGCCAGCAGTTCGACACTTAACTATGGCTACACCTTC. Encoded protein: CASSSTLNYGYTF.